The clone carrying this T cell receptor delta chain appeared a few times. Its matching antigen is unknown. This record belongs to a study of Vδ1+ human thymocytes. Broader study findings: Thymic TRG and TRD repertoires appeared highly polyclonal.

Extracted RNA was reverse transcribed into cDNA. The CDR3 regions were amplified by multiplex PCR from V-gene primers to a constant-region primer. TCRdb re-called clones from the multiplex PCR reads via CATT. The sample has 80,000 or so delta-chain clones; 30% to 40% are singletons. There are 25 residues in the CDR3. V shed 0 bases, J shed 8 bases, and the junction held 38 bases outside the gene matches. Germline V gene data show CDR1 as TSWWSYY and CDR2 as QGS. Vdelta1+ thymocyte sorts reached between about 98% and 99.6% purity. The receptor was isolated from a boy in the first two years of life who had congenital heart surgery. This chain connects TRDV1 to TRDJ1; TRDD3 matches 8 bases. The sample comprised Vdelta1+ gamma-delta thymocytes from the thymus. Stated subset: FACS-sorted CD3+ TCRalphabeta- TCRVdelta1+ TCRVdelta2- thymocytes. CDR3 bases: TGTGCTCTTGGGGAACTAAGGCCTTGGGGAACTATACTCCGCGTACTGGGGGCCCATGTTGGCAAACTCATCTTT. Protein product: CALGELRPWGTILRVLGAHVGKLIF.